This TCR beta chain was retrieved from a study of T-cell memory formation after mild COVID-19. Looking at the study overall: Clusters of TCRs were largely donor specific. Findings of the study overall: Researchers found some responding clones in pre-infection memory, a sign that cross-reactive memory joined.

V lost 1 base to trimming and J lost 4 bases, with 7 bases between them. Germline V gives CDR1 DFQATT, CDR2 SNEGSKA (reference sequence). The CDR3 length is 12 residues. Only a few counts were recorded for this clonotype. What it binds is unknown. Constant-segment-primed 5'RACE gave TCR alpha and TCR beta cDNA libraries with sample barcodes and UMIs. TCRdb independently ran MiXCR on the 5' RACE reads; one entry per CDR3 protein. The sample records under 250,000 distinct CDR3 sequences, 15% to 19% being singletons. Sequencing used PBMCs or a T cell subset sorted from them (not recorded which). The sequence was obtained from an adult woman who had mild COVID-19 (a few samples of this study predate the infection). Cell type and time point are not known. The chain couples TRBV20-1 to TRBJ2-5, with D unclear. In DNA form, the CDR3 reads TGCAGTGCTAGAGTCGGGTTAGAGACCCAGTACTTC. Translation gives CSARVGLETQYF.